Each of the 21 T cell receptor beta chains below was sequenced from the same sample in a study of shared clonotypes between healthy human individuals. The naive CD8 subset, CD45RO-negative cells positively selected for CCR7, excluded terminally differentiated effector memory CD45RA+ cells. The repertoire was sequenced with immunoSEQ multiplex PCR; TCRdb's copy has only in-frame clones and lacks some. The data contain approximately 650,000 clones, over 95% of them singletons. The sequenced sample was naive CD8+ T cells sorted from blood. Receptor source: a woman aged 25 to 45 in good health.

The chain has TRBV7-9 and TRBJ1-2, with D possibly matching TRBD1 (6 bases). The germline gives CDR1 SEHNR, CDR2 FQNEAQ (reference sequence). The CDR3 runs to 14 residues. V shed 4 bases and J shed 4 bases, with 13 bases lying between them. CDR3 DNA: TGTGCCAGCAGCTCACAGGGAAACCCCTATGGCTACACCTTC. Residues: CASSSQGNPYGYTF. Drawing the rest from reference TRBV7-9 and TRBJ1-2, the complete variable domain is DTGVSQNPRHKITKRGQNVTFRCDPISEHNRLYWYRQTLGQGPEFLTYFQNEAQLEKSRLLSDRFSAERPKGSFSTLEIQRTEQGDSAMYLCASSSQGNPYGYTFGSGTRLTVV.

CDR3 region: CASSGTYNEQFF. In nucleotides, the CDR3 is TGTGCCAGCAGCGGGACCTACAATGAGCAGTTCTTC. The V and J genes are TRBV28 and TRBJ2-1, with D possibly being TRBD2 (5 bases). Germline CDR1 MDHEN, CDR2 SYDVKM. The CDR3 is made up of 12 amino acids. Trimming took off 6 bases at V and 2 bases at J, with 5 bases between the two ends.

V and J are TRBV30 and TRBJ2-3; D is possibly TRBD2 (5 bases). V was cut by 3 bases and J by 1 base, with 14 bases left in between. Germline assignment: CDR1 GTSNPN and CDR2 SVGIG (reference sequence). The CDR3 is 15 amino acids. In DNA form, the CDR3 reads TGTGCCTGGAGCCCGGTTAGGCGGGGCACAGATACGCAGTATTTT. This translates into CAWSPVRRGTDTQYF.

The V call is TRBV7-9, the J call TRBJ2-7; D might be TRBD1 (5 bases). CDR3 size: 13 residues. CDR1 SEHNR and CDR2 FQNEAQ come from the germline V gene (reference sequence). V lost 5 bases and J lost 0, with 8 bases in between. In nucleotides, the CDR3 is TGTGCCAGCAGCCCAGGGCTCTCCTACGAGCAGTACTTC. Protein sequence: CASSPGLSYEQYF.

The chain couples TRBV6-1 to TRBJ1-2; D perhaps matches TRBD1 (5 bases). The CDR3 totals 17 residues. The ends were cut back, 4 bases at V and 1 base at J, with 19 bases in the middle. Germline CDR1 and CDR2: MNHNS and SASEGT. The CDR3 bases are TGTGCCAGCAGTGGAATTCCATCGAGGGGAGGTAACTATGGCTACACCTTC. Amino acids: CASSGIPSRGGNYGYTF.

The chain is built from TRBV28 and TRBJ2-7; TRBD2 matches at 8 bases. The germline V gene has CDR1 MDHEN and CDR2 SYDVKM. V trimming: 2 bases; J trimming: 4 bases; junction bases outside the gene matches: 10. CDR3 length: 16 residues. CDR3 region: CASSLIAGGMLYEQYF. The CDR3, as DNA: TGTGCCAGCAGTTTAATCGCGGGAGGTATGCTATACGAGCAGTACTTC.

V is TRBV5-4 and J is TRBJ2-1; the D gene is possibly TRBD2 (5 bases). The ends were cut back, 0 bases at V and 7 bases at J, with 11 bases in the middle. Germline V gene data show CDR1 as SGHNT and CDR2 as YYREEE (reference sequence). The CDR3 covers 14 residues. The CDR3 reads CASSLEDLPNEQFF. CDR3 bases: TGTGCCAGCAGCTTGGAGGACTTACCGAATGAGCAGTTCTTC. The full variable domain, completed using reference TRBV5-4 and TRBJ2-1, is ETGVTQSPTHLIKTRGQQVTLRCSSQSGHNTVSWYQQALGQGPQFIFQYYREEENGRGNFPPRFSGLQFPNYSSELNVNALELDDSALYLCASSLEDLPNEQFFGPGTRLTVL.

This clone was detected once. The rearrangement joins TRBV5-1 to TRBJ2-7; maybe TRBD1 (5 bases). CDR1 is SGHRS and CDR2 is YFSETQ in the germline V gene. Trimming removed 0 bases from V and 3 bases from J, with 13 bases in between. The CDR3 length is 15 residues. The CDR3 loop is CASSLDQGSFYEQYF. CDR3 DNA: TGCGCCAGCAGCTTGGATCAGGGATCCTTCTACGAGCAGTACTTC. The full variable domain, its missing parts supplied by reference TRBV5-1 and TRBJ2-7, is KAGVTQTPRYLIKTRGQQVTLSCSPISGHRSVSWYQQTPGQGLQFLFEYFSETQRNKGNFPGRFSGRQFSNSRSEMNVSTLELGDSALYLCASSLDQGSFYEQYFGPGTRLTVT.

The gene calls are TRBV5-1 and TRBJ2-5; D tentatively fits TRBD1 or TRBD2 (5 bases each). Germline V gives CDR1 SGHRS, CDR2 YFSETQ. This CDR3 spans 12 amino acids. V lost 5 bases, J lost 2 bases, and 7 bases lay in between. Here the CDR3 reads CASREGQETQYF. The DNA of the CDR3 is TGCGCCAGCAGAGAGGGGCAAGAGACCCAGTACTTC. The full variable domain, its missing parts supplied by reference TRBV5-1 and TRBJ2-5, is KAGVTQTPRYLIKTRGQQVTLSCSPISGHRSVSWYQQTPGQGLQFLFEYFSETQRNKGNFPGRFSGRQFSNSRSEMNVSTLELGDSALYLCASREGQETQYFGPGTRLLVL.

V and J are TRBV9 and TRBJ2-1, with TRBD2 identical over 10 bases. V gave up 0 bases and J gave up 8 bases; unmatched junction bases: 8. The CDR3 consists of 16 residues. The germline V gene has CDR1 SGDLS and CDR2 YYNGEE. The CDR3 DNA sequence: TGTGCCAGCAGCGTAGGGACTAGCGGACCAATGGATGAGCAGTTCTTC. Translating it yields CASSVGTSGPMDEQFF.

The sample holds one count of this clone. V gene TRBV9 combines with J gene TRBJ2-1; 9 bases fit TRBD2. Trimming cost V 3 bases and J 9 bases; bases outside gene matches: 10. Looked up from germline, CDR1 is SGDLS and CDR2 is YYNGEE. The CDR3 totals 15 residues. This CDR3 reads CASSGHSGSAIEQFF. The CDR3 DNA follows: TGTGCCAGCAGCGGTCATAGCGGGAGTGCTATTGAGCAGTTCTTC.

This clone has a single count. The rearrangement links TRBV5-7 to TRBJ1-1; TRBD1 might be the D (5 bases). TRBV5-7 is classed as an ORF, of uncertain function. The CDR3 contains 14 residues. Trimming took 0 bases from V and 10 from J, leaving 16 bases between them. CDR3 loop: CASSLAGSSQGAFF. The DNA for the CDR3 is TGTGCCAGCAGCTTGGCGGGGTCGTCCCAGGGAGCTTTCTTT.

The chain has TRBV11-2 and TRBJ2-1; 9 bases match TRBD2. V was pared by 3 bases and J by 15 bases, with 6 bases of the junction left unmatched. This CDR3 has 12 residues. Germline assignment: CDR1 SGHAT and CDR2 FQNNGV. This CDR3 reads CASSLAGGLSFF. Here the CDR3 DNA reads TGTGCCAGCAGCTTGGCGGGAGGGCTTTCGTTCTTC.

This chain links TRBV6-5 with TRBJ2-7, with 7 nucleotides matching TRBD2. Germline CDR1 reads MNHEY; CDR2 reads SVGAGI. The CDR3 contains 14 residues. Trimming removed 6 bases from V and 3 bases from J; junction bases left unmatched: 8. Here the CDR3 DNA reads TGTGCCAGCAGGTCTACTAGCGACTACTACGAGCAGTACTTC. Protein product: CASRSTSDYYEQYF.

CDR3 nucleotide sequence: TGTGCCAGCGGGGAGACTAGTTTCGAGCAGTACTTC. Translating gives CASGETSFEQYF. J is TRBJ2-7 and V is TRBV7-6; a possible D gene is TRBD2 (6 bases). The CDR3 totals 12 residues. CDR1 is SGHVS, CDR2 FNYEAQ, per germline. V dropped 8 bases and J dropped 6 bases, with 14 bases sitting between them.

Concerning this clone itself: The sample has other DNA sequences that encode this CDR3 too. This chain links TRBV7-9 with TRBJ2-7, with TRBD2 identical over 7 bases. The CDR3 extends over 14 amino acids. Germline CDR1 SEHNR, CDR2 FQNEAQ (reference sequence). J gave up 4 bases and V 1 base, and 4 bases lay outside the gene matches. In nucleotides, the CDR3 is TGTGCCAGCAGCTTAGGGGGCGGGAGTTACGAGCAGTACTTC. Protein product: CASSLGGGSYEQYF.

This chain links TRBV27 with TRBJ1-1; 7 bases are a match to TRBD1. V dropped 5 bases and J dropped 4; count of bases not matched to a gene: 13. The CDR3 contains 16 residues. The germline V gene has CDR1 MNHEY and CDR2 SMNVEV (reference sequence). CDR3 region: CASSEIQGPPGTEAFF. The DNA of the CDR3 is TGTGCCAGCAGTGAAATACAGGGGCCACCAGGCACTGAAGCTTTCTTT.

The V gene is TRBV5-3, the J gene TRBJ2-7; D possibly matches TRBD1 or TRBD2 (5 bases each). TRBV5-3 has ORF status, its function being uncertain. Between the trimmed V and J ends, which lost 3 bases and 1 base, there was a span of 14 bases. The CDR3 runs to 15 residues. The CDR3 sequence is CARSCDPGRSYEQYF. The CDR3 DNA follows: TGTGCCAGAAGCTGTGATCCGGGACGGTCCTACGAGCAGTACTTC.

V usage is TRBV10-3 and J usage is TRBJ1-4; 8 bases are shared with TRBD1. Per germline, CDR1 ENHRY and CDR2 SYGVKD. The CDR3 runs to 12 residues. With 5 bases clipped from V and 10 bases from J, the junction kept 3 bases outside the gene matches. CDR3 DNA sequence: TGTGCCATCAGTTCGGACAGGGCAAAACTGTTTTTT. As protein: CAISSDRAKLFF.

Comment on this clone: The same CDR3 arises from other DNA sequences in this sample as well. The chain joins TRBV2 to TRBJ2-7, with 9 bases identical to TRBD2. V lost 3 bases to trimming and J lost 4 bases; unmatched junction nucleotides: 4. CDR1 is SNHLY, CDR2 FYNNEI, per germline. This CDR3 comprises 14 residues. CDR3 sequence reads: CASSEAGGPYEQYF. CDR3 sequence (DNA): TGTGCCAGCAGTGAGGCGGGAGGGCCGTACGAGCAGTACTTC.

CDR3 coding DNA: TGTGCCAGCAGGCTGGGACAGGGAGGGTTCACTGAAGCTTTCTTT. This codes for CASRLGQGGFTEAFF. The V call is TRBV2, the J call TRBJ1-1, with 9 bases that match TRBD1. This CDR3 region has 15 residues. Unmatched junction bases numbered 9, after V lost 6 bases and J lost 4 bases. In germline, CDR1 is SNHLY, CDR2 FYNNEI.